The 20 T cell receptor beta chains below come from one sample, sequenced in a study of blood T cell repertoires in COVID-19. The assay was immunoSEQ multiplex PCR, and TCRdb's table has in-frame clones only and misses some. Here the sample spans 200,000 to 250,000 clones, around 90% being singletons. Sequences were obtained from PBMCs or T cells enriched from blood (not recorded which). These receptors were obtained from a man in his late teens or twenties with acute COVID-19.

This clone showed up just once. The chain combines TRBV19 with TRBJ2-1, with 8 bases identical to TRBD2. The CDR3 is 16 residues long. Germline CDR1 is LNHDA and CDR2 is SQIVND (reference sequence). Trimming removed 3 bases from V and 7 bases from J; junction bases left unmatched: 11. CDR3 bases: TGTGCCAGTAGTATCCTCTCAGCGGGAGTGGGTAATGAGCAGTTCTTC. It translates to CASSILSAGVGNEQFF.

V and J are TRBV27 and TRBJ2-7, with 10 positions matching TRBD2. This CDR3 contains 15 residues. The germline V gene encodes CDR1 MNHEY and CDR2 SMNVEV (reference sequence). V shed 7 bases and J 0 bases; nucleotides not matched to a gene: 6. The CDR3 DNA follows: TGTGCCAGCATAGCTAGCGGGAGAGTCTCCTACGAGCAGTACTTC. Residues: CASIASGRVSYEQYF.

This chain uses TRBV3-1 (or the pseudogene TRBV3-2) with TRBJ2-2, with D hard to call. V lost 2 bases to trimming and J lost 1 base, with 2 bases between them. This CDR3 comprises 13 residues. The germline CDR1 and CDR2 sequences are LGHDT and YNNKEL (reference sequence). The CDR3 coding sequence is TGTGCCAGCAGCCAACAGAACACCGGGGAGCTGTTTTTT. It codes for CASSQQNTGELFF.

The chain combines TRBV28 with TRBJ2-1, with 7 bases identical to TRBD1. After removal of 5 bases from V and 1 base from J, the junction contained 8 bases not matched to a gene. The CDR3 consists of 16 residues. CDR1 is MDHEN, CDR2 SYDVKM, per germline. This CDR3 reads CASSLTGERSYNEQFF. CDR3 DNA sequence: TGTGCCAGCAGTCTCACAGGGGAGAGGTCCTACAATGAGCAGTTCTTC.

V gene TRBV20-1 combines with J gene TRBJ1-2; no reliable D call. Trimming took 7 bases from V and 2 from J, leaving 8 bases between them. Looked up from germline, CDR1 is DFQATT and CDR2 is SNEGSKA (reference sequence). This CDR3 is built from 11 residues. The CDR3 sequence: CSVPTNYGYTF. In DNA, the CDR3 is TGCAGTGTCCCGACAAACTATGGCTACACCTTC.

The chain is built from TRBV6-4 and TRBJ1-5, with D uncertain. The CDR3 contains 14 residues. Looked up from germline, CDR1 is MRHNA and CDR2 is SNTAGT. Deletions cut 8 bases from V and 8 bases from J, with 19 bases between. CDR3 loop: CASLQRPVRKPQHF. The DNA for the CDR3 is TGTGCCAGCCTACAACGACCTGTGAGGAAGCCCCAGCATTTT.

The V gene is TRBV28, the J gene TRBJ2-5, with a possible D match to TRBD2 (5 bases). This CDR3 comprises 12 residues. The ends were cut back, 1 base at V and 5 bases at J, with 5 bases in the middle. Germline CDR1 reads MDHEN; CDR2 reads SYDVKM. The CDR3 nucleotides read TGTGCCAGCAGTTTATCGGGGGAGACCCAGTACTTC. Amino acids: CASSLSGETQYF.

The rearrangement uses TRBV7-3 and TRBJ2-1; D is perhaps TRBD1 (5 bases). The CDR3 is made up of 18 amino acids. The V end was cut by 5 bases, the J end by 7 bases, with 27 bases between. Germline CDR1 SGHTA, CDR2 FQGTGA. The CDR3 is CASSPTLQGALGVNEQFF. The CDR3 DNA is TGTGCCAGCAGCCCCACCCTCCAGGGTGCCCTAGGAGTGAATGAGCAGTTCTTC.

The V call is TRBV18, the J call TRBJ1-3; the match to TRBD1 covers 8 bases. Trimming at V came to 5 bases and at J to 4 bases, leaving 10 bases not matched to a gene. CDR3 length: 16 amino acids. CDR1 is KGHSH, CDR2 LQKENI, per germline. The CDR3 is CASSTGQGASGNTIYF. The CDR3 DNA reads TGTGCCAGCTCAACGGGGCAGGGGGCTTCAGGAAACACCATATATTTT.

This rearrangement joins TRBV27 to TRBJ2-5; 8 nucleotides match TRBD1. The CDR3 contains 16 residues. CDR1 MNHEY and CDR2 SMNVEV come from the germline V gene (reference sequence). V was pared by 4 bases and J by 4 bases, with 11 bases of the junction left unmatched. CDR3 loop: CASSSTTGGVRETQYF. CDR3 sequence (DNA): TGTGCCAGCAGTTCAACAACAGGGGGAGTTAGAGAGACCCAGTACTTC.

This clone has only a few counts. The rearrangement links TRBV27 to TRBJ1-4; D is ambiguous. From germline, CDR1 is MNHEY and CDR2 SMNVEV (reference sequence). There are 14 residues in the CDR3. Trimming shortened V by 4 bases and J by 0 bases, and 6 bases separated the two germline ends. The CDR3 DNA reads TGTGCCAGCAGTTCTCTTGCAACTAATGAAAAACTGTTTTTT. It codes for CASSSLATNEKLFF.

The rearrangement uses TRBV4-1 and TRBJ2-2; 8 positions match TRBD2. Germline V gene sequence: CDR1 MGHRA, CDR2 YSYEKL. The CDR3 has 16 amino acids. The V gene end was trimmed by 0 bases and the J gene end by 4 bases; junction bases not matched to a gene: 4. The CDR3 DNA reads TGCGCCAGCAGCCAAGAGGGGACTAGAATCACCGGGGAGCTGTTTTTT. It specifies CASSQEGTRITGELFF.

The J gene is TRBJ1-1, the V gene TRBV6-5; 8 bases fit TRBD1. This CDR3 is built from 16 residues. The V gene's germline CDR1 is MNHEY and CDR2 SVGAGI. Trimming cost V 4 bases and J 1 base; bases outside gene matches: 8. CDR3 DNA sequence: TGTGCCAGCAGTTCCCGGCAGGGGGCATGGAACACTGAAGCTTTCTTT. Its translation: CASSSRQGAWNTEAFF.

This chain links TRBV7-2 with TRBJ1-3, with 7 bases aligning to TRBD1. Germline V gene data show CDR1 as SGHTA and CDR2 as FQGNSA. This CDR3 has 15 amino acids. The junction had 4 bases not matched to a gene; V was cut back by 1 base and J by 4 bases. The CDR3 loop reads CASSLGGGLGNTIYF. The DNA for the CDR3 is TGTGCCAGCAGCTTAGGAGGGGGCCTCGGAAACACCATATATTTT.

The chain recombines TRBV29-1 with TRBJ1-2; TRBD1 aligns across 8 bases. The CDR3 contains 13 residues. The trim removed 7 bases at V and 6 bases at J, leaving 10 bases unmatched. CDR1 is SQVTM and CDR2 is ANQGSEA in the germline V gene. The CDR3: CSATTGALHGYTF. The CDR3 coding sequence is TGCAGCGCCACGACAGGGGCTCTACATGGCTACACCTTC.

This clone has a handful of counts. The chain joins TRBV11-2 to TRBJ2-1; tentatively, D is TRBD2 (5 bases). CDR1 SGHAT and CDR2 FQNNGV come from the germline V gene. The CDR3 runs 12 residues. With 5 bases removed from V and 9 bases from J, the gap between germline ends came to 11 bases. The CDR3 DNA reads TGTGCCAGCAGCCACGGAGGAGGTGAGCAGTTCTTC. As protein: CASSHGGGEQFF.

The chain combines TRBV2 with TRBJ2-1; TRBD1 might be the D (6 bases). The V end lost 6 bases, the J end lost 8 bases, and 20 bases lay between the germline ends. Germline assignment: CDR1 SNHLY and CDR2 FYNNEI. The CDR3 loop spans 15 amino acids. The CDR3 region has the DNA TGTGCCAGCAGCGACTGGGGGCCCCCTAAGCATGAGCAGTTCTTC. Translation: CASSDWGPPKHEQFF.

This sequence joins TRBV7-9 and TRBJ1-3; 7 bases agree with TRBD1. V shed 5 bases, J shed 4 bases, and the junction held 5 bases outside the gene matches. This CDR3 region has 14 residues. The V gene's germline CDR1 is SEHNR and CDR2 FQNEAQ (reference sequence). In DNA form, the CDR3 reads TGTGCCAGCAGCCCTCCGGGACAGGGAAACACCATATATTTT. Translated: CASSPPGQGNTIYF. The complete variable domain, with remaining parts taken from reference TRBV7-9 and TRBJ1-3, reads DTGVSQNPRHKITKRGQNVTFRCDPISEHNRLYWYRQTLGQGPEFLTYFQNEAQLEKSRLLSDRFSAERPKGSFSTLEIQRTEQGDSAMYLCASSPPGQGNTIYFGEGSWLTVV.

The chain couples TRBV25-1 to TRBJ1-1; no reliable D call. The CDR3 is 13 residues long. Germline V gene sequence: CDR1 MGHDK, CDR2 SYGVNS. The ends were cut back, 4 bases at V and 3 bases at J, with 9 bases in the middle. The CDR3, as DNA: TGTGCCAGCAGTGTCCTGAGGGACACTGAAGCTTTCTTT. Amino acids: CASSVLRDTEAFF.

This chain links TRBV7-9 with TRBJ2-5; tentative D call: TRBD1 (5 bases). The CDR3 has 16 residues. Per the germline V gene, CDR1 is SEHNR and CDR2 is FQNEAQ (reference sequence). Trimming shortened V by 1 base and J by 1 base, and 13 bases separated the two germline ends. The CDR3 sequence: CASSLVGQGPQETQYF. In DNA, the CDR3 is TGTGCCAGCAGCTTAGTGGGCCAGGGTCCCCAAGAGACCCAGTACTTC.